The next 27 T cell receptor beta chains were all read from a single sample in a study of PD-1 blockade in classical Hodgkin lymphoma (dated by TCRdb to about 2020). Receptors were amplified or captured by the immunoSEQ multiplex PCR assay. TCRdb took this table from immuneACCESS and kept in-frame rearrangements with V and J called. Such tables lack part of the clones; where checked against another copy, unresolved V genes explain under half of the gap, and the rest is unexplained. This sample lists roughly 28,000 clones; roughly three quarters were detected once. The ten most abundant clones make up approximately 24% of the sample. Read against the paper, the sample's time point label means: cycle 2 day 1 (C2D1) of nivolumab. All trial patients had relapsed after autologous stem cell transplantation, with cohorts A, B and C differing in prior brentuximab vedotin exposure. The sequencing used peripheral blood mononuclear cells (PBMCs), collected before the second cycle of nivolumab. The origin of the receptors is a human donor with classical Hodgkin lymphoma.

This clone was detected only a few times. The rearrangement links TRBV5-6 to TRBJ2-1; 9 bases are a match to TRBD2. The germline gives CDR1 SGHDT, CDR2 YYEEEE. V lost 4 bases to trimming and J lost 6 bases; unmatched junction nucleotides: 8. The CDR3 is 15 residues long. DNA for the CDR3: TGTGCCAGCAGCCGTCCGGGACTAGCTCGCAATGAGCAGTTCTTC. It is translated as CASSRPGLARNEQFF.

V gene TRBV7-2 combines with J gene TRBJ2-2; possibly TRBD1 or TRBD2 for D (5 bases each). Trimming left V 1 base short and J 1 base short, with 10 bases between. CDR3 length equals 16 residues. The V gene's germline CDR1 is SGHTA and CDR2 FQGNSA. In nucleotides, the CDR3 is TGTGCCAGCAGCTTAGGGGGACCGATGAACACCGGGGAGCTGTTTTTT. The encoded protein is CASSLGGPMNTGELFF. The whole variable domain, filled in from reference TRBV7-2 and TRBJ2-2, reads GAGVSQSPSNKVTEKGKDVELRCDPISGHTALYWYRQSLGQGLEFLIYFQGNSAPDKSGLPSDRFSAERTGGSVSTLTIQRTQQEDSAVYLCASSLGGPMNTGELFFGEGSRLTVL.

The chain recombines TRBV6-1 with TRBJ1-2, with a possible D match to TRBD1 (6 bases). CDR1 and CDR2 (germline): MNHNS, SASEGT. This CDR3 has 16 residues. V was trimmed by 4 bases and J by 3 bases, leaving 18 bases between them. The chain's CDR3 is CASSVQGLAHYYGYTF. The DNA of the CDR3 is TGTGCCAGCAGTGTTCAGGGGTTGGCTCACTACTATGGCTACACCTTC.

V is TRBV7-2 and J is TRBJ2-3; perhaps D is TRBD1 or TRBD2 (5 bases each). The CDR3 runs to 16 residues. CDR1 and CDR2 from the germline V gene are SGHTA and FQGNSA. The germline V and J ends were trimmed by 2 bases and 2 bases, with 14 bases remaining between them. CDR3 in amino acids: CASSLTKGTITDTQYF. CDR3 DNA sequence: TGTGCCAGCAGCTTAACTAAGGGGACGATCACAGATACGCAGTATTTT. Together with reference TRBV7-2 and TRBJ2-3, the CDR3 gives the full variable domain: GAGVSQSPSNKVTEKGKDVELRCDPISGHTALYWYRQSLGQGLEFLIYFQGNSAPDKSGLPSDRFSAERTGGSVSTLTIQRTQQEDSAVYLCASSLTKGTITDTQYFGPGTRLTVL.

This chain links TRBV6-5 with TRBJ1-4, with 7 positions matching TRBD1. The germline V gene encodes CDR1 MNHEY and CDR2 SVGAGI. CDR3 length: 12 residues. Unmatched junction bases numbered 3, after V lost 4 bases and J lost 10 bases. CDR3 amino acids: CASSLSGGKLFF. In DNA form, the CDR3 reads TGTGCCAGCAGTTTATCAGGGGGAAAACTGTTTTTT.

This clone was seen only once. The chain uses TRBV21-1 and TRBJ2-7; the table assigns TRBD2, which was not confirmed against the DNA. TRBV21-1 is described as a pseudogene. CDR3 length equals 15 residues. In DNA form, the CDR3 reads TGTGCCAGCAGCGAGCGGGGGGGCAGGGCCCACGAGCAGTACTTC. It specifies CASSERGGRAHEQYF.

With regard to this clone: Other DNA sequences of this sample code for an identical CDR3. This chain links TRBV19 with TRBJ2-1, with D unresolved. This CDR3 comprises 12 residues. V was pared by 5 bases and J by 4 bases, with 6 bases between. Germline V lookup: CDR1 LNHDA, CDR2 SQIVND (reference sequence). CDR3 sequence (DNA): TGTGCCAGTAGTCTCCTTTACAATGAGCAGTTCTTC. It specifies CASSLLYNEQFF.

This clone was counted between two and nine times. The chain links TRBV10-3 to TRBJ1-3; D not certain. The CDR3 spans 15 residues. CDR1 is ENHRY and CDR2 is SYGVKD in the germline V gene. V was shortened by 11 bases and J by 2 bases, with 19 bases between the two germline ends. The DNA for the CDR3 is TGTGCCTCAGCCGGGAGCCTCAAGGCTGGAAACACCATATATTTT. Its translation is CASAGSLKAGNTIYF.

CDR3 residues: CASSNRGGNTEAFF. As DNA, the CDR3 is TGTGCCAGCAGTAACAGGGGAGGGAACACTGAAGCTTTCTTT. V usage is TRBV7-9 and J usage is TRBJ1-1, with 7 positions matching TRBD1. CDR3 length: 14 residues. V shed 6 bases and J 1 base; nucleotides not matched to a gene: 5. Germline values: CDR1 SEHNR, CDR2 FQNEAQ (reference sequence).

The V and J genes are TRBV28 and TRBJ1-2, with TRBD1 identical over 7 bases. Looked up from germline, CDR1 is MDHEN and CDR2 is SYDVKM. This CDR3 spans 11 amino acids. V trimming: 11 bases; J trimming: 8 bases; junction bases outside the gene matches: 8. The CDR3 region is CASQGGVGYTF. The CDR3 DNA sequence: TGTGCCTCCCAGGGGGGGGTAGGCTACACCTTC.

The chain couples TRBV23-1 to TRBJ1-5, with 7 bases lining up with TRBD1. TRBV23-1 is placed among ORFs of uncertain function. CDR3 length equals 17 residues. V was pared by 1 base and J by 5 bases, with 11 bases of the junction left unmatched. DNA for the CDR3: TGCGCCAGCAGTCAATTCAACCGGGACAGAACTTATCAGCCCCAGCATTTT. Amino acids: CASSQFNRDRTYQPQHF.

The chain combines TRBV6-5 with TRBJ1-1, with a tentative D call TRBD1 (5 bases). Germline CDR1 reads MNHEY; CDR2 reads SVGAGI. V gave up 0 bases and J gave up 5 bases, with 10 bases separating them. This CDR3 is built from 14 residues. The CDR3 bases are TGTGCCAGCAGTTACTCCGGGGGGACGACTGAAGCTTTCTTT. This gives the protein CASSYSGGTTEAFF.

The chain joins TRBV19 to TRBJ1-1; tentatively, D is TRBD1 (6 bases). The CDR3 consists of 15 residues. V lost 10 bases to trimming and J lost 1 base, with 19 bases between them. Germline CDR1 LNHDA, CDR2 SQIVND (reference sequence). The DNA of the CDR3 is TGTGCCACCTCCCTAGAACAGGGCGGGAACACTGAAGCTTTCTTT. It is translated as CATSLEQGGNTEAFF.

CDR3 in amino acids: CASMGYVFYNSPLHF. DNA for the CDR3: TGTGCCAGCATGGGGTATGTGTTCTATAATTCACCCCTCCACTTT. V usage is TRBV6-7 and J usage is TRBJ1-6, with unresolved D. TRBV6-7 belongs to the ORF category, with a function that is uncertain. This CDR3 comprises 15 residues. The germline V and J ends were trimmed by 7 bases and 3 bases, with 13 bases remaining between them.

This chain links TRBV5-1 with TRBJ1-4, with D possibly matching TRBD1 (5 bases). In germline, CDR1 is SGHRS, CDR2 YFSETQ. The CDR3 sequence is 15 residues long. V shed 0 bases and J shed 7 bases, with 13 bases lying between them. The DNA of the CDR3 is TGCGCCAGCAGCTTGGTGGTGGGGCAGGTTGAAAAACTGTTTTTT. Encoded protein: CASSLVVGQVEKLFF.

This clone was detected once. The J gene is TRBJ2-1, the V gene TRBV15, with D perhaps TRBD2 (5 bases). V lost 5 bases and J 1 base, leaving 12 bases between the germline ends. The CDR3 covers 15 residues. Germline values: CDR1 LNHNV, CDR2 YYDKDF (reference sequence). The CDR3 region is CATSGLASSYNEQFF. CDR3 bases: TGTGCCACCAGCGGACTGGCTAGTTCCTACAATGAGCAGTTCTTC.

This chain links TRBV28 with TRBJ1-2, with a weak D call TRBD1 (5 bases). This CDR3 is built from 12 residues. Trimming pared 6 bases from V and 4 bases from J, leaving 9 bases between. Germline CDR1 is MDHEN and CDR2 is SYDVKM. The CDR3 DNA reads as TGTGCCAGCAGACAGCAGGGCTATGGCTACACCTTC. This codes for CASRQQGYGYTF.

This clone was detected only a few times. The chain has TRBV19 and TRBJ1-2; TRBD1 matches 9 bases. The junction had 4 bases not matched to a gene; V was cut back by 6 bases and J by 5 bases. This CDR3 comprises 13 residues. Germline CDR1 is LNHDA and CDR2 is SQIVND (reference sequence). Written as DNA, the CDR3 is TGTGCCAGTAGGGGGACAGGGCCTTATGGCTACACCTTC. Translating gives CASRGTGPYGYTF.

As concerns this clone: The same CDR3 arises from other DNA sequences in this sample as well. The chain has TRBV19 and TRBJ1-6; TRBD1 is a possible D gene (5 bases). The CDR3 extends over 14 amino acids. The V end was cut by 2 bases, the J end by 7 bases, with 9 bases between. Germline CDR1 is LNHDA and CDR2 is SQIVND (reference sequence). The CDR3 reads CASSIQGPNSPLHF. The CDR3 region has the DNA TGTGCCAGTAGTATACAGGGTCCGAATTCACCCCTCCACTTT.

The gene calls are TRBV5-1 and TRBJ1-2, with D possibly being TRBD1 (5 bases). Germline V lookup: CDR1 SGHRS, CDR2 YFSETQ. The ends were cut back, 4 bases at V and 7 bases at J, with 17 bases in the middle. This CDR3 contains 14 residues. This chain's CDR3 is CASSPGTQSGGYTF. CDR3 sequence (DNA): TGCGCCAGCAGCCCTGGGACCCAAAGCGGTGGCTACACCTTC.

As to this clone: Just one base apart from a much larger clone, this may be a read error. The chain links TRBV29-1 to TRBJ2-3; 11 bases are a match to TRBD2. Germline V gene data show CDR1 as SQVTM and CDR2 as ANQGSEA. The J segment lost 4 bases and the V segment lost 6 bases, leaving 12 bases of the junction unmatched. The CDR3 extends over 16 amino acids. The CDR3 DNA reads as TGCAGCGTCGGGCCGAGACTAGCGGGACGAGCAGATACGCAGTATTTT. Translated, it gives CSVGPRLAGRADTQYF.

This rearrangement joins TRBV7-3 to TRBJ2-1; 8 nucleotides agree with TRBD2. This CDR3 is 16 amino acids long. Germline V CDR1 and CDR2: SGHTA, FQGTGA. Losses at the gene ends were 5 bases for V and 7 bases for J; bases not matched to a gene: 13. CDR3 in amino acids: CASSGSMAGGRNEQFF. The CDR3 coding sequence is TGTGCCAGCAGCGGCTCTATGGCGGGAGGACGGAATGAGCAGTTCTTC.

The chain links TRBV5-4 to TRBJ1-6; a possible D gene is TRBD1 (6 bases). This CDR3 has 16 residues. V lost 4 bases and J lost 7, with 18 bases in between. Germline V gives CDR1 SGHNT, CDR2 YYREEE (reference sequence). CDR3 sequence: CASSKGKQGLNSPLHF. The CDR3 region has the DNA TGTGCCAGCAGCAAGGGAAAACAGGGATTAAATTCACCCCTCCACTTT.

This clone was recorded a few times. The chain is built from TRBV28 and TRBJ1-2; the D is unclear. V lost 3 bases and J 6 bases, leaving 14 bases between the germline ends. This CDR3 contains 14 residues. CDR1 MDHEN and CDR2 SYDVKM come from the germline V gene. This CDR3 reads CASSLAPNLNGYTF. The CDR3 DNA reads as TGTGCCAGCAGTTTGGCCCCCAACCTCAATGGCTACACCTTC.

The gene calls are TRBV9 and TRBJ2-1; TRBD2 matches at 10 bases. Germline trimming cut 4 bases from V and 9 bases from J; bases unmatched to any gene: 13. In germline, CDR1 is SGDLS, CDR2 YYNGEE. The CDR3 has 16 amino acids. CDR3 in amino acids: CASSPRGSGGAGEQFF. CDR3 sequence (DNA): TGTGCCAGCAGCCCCCGGGGAAGCGGGGGGGCCGGTGAGCAGTTCTTC. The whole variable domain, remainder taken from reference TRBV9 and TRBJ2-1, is DSGVTQTPKHLITATGQRVTLRCSPRSGDLSVYWYQQSLDQGLQFLIQYYNGEERAKGNILERFSAQQFPDLHSELNLSSLELGDSALYFCASSPRGSGGAGEQFFGPGTRLTVL.

The CDR3 here is CASSMGGPAGKVTTQYF. The CDR3 DNA reads as TGTGCCAGTAGTATGGGGGGACCGGCGGGAAAGGTCACAACGCAGTATTTT. The chain joins TRBV19 to TRBJ2-3, with D possibly being TRBD2 (6 bases). Trimming pared 3 bases from V and 9 bases from J, leaving 25 bases between. The CDR3 length is 17 residues. Per the germline V gene, CDR1 is LNHDA and CDR2 is SQIVND (reference sequence).

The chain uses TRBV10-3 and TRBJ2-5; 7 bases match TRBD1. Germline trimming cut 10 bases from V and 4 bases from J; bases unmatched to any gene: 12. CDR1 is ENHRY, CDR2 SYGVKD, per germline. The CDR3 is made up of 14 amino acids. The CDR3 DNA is TGTGCCAGTTCCGGGACAGATGGGCGAGAGACCCAGTACTTC. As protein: CASSGTDGRETQYF.